What follows is one T cell receptor (beta chain) and its context. These data are taken from a study of blood T cell repertoires in COVID-19. On the study more broadly: Sites in the United States, Italy and Spain provided acute and convalescent COVID-19 samples.

As originally analysed: Researchers report that nucleated cell counts were estimated from reference gene primer amplification. The table came from immunoSEQ multiplex PCR; TCRdb's copy has only in-frame clones and leaves some out. V and J calls and clone size follow that table, whereas D and trimming were derived from the DNA. The sample consists of 240,000 or so clones, about 83% of them appearing once. V lost 4 bases and J lost 5, with 21 bases in between. Germline CDR1 reads SGHDT; CDR2 reads YYEEEE. This CDR3 contains 16 residues. The specimen sequenced was peripheral blood. The sequence was collected from a man older than 75 with acute or convalescent COVID-19. This chain links TRBV5-6 with TRBJ2-5, with a tentative D call TRBD1 (5 bases). CDR3 protein: CASSEPPTVGRETQYF. The CDR3 DNA is TGTGCCAGCAGCGAACCACCGACAGTGGGCCGTGAGACCCAGTACTTC.